The source of this TCR beta chain is a study of CD8 T cells in ankylosing spondylitis. Findings of the study overall: Characteristic, it appeared, of ankylosing spondylitis blood was a TCR beta motif of about eight highly homologous variants.

A word on this clonotype: The antigen remains undetermined.

TCRdb processed the 5' RACE reads anew with MiXCR; each CDR3 protein has one entry. The repertoire has just under 550,000 distinct CDR3 sequences, approximately 12% of them found once; the top ten carry approximately 6.3%. The sequence was collected from a male donor with ankylosing spondylitis. The specimen was blood, either unsorted or a sorted T cell fraction (not recorded which).

The chain's CDR3 is CSALGLAGEEDTQYF. CDR3 coding DNA: TGCAGTGCCCTGGGACTAGCGGGAGAAGAGGATACGCAGTATTTT. The chain has TRBV20-1 and TRBJ2-3; TRBD2 matches 14 bases. Germline CDR1 reads DFQATT; CDR2 reads SNEGSKA (reference sequence). Germline trimming cut 6 bases from V and 6 bases from J; bases unmatched to any gene: 8. The CDR3 sequence is 15 residues long.